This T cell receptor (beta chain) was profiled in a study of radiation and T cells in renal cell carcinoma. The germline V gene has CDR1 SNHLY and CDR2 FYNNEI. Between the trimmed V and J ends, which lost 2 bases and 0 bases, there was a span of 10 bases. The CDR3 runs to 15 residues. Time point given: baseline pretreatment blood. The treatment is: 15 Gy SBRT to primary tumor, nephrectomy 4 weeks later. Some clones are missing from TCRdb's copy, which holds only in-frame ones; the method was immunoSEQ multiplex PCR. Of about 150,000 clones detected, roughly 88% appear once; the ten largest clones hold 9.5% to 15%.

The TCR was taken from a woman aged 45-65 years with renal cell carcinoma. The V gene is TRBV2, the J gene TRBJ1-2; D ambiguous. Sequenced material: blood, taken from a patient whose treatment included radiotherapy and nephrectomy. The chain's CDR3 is CASSEIAAANYGYTF. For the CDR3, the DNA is TGTGCCAGCAGTGAAATCGCAGCCGCTAACTATGGCTACACCTTC.